A single sample is the source of the 18 T cell receptor beta chains below, sequenced in a study. TCRdb reprocessed the RT-PCR reads with MiXCR, giving one entry per CDR3 protein. The profile shows around 700,000 distinct CDR3 sequences, 13% to 15% of them singletons. What was sequenced was memory CD4+ T cells from blood. The receptor set was obtained from a female donor in good health, serving as a healthy control.

This clonotype was detected a few times. The chain is built from TRBV7-6 and TRBJ2-5, with TRBD2 identical over 9 bases. CDR1 is SGHVS and CDR2 is FNYEAQ in the germline V gene. Losses at the gene ends were 1 base for V and 4 bases for J; bases not matched to a gene: 4. The CDR3 sequence is 15 residues long. The CDR3 loop is CASSLVRTSAETQYF. CDR3 DNA: TGTGCCAGCAGCTTAGTCCGGACTAGCGCAGAGACCCAGTACTTC.

The J gene is TRBJ2-3, the V gene TRBV9; D is unresolved. V lost 0 bases, J lost 2 bases, and 7 bases lay in between. The CDR3 has 14 amino acids. Germline V gene lookup returns CDR1 SGDLS and CDR2 YYNGEE. CDR3 sequence reads: CASSVGGFTDTQYF. Written as DNA, the CDR3 is TGTGCCAGCAGCGTAGGCGGTTTCACAGATACGCAGTATTTT.

This clonotype was observed a handful of times. The V gene is TRBV10-3, the J gene TRBJ2-5; the D is unclear. Germline CDR1 and CDR2: ENHRY and SYGVKD. The V and J ends lost 0 bases and 3 bases respectively, with 5 bases between them. This CDR3 has 13 amino acids. The CDR3 coding sequence is TGTGCCATCAGTGAGTCGAGCGAAGAGACCCAGTACTTC. It translates to CAISESSEETQYF.

Many counts were recorded for this clonotype. The chain uses TRBV20-1 and TRBJ2-5; D unclear. Germline V gene lookup returns CDR1 DFQATT and CDR2 SNEGSKA (reference sequence). V lost 0 bases, J lost 1 base, and 12 bases lay in between. CDR3 size: 15 residues. The CDR3 DNA reads as TGCAGTGCTAGAGACCGGATCCTTGCCCAAGAGACCCAGTACTTC. Translated: CSARDRILAQETQYF.

Ten or more counts support this clonotype. This chain joins TRBV7-2 and TRBJ2-3; D may be TRBD1 or TRBD2 (6 bases each). The germline gives CDR1 SGHTA, CDR2 FQGNSA. The CDR3 spans 16 residues. V was clipped by 5 bases and J by 5 bases, with 20 bases between them. The CDR3 DNA reads as TGTGCCAGCAGCCAACCGGAGGGGGGTAGGAGAGATACGCAGTATTTT. It encodes CASSQPEGGRRDTQYF.

This clonotype turned up a few times. V usage is TRBV27 and J usage is TRBJ2-1; D perhaps matches TRBD1 (6 bases). The CDR3 has 14 amino acids. CDR1 and CDR2 from the germline V gene are MNHEY and SMNVEV (reference sequence). V shed 2 bases and J shed 5 bases, with 10 bases lying between them. The CDR3 protein is CASSLGDINNEQFF. DNA for the CDR3: TGTGCCAGCAGTTTAGGGGACATAAACAATGAGCAGTTCTTC.

The gene calls are TRBV6-1 and TRBJ2-7, with D hard to call. The CDR3 spans 15 residues. From germline, CDR1 is MNHNS and CDR2 SASEGT. Trimming took 1 base from V and 0 from J, leaving 10 bases between them. CDR3 amino acids: CASSEGALLSYEQYF. Here the CDR3 DNA reads TGTGCCAGCAGTGAAGGTGCCCTACTCTCCTACGAGCAGTACTTC.

This clonotype was detected only a few times. The chain recombines TRBV7-2 with TRBJ2-2; D gene ambiguous. There are 15 residues in the CDR3. V gave up 1 base and J gave up 4 bases, with 10 bases separating them. The germline gives CDR1 SGHTA, CDR2 FQGNSA. The CDR3 is CASSLVRQSTGELFF. CDR3 nucleotide sequence: TGTGCCAGCAGCTTAGTCAGGCAAAGCACCGGGGAGCTGTTTTTT.

This sequence joins TRBV12-3 or TRBV12-4 and TRBJ1-2; D unclear. The length of the CDR3 is 15 residues. Trimming took 2 bases from V and 2 from J, leaving 12 bases between them. CDR3 DNA: TGTGCCAGCAGTTTATCCCCCCTCCGAAACTATGGCTACACCTTC. This translates into CASSLSPLRNYGYTF.

The chain recombines TRBV6-5 with TRBJ2-5, with D perhaps matching TRBD2 (6 bases). The CDR3 runs 12 residues. Trimming took 10 bases from V and 5 from J, leaving 14 bases between them. Germline V CDR1 and CDR2: MNHEY, SVGAGI. Written as DNA, the CDR3 is TGTGCCACCCGGACGGCGGGGGAGACCCAGTACTTC. It specifies CATRTAGETQYF.

This clonotype was observed many times. The chain links TRBV29-1 to TRBJ2-7; TRBD2 might be the D (6 bases). The CDR3 runs to 11 residues. CDR1 and CDR2 (germline): SQVTM, ANQGSEA. Trimming left V 6 bases short and J 3 bases short, with 9 bases between. The CDR3 nucleotides are TGCAGCGTCGGGGACTTCTACGAGCAGTACTTC. As protein: CSVGDFYEQYF.

This clonotype has at least ten counts. J is TRBJ1-1 and V is TRBV7-2, with D perhaps TRBD1 (5 bases). This CDR3 is 14 amino acids long. CDR1 and CDR2 (germline): SGHTA, FQGNSA. Trimming shortened V by 5 bases and J by 5 bases, and 15 bases separated the two germline ends. CDR3 in DNA: TGTGCCAGCAGCATACGAGGGGTGGGGACTGAAGCTTTCTTT. Amino acid sequence: CASSIRGVGTEAFF.

This clonotype came up many times. The chain links TRBV7-6 to TRBJ2-5; the D gene is possibly TRBD2 (6 bases). With 2 bases removed from V and 5 bases from J, the gap between germline ends came to 12 bases. The CDR3 extends over 14 amino acids. CDR1 and CDR2 from the germline V gene are SGHVS and FNYEAQ. Here the CDR3 reads CASSLTSWVETQYF. DNA of the CDR3: TGTGCCAGCAGCTTAACTAGCTGGGTGGAGACCCAGTACTTC.

A few counts support this clonotype. This chain connects TRBV15 to TRBJ1-3; 7 bases match TRBD1. CDR1 is LNHNV and CDR2 is YYDKDF in the germline V gene (reference sequence). J was trimmed by 8 bases and V by 5 bases; bases with no gene match: 9. The CDR3 is 14 residues long. The CDR3 sequence: CATSARQGGDTIYF. For the CDR3, the DNA is TGTGCCACCAGCGCCCGACAGGGAGGAGACACCATATATTTT.

The chain couples TRBV20-1 to TRBJ1-5; D is uncertain. The germline CDR1 and CDR2 sequences are DFQATT and SNEGSKA (reference sequence). V lost 5 bases, J lost 0 bases, and 5 bases lay in between. The CDR3 length is 12 residues. The CDR3 protein is CSALYSNQPQHF. CDR3 nucleotides: TGCAGTGCTCTATATAGCAATCAGCCCCAGCATTTT.

This clonotype was seen only a few times. The genes are TRBV12-3 or TRBV12-4 and TRBJ1-2; 9 bases line up with TRBD1. This CDR3 is 14 amino acids long. V gave up 2 bases and J gave up 7 bases; unmatched junction bases: 5. The DNA of the CDR3 is TGTGCCAGCAGTTTACCGGGACAGGGCGGTGGCTACACCTTC. Its protein is CASSLPGQGGGYTF.

The gene calls are TRBV7-8 and TRBJ1-1; no definite D call. CDR1 and CDR2 (germline): SGHVS, FQNEAQ. The CDR3 is made up of 14 amino acids. V was clipped by 0 bases and J by 4 bases, with 9 bases between them. The CDR3 region is CASSLAEAFTEAFF. DNA of the CDR3: TGTGCCAGCAGCTTAGCGGAGGCATTCACTGAAGCTTTCTTT.

The chain links TRBV9 to TRBJ2-5, with D perhaps TRBD1 (5 bases). Trimming stripped 0 bases from V and 2 bases from J, with 11 bases between. The CDR3 runs to 15 residues. The germline CDR1 and CDR2 sequences are SGDLS and YYNGEE. The DNA for the CDR3 is TGTGCCAGCAGCGTAGAGGCGACAGCTCAAGAGACCCAGTACTTC. Amino acid sequence: CASSVEATAQETQYF.